A single sample is the source of the 2 T cell receptor beta chains below, sequenced in a study of PD-1 blockade in classical Hodgkin lymphoma. The time point denotes: cycle 4 day 1 (C4D1), after 6 weeks of nivolumab. Brentuximab vedotin exposure varied among the patients, all of whom had relapsed after autologous stem cell transplantation. Using immunoSEQ multiplex PCR, the repertoire was profiled, and TCRdb retains in-frame clones only, with some absent. The sample consists of about 64,000 clones, around 90% of them appearing once. The sequenced sample was peripheral blood mononuclear cells (PBMCs), obtained before the fourth cycle of nivolumab. The receptors here all came from a human donor with classical Hodgkin lymphoma.

V is TRBV29-1 and J is TRBJ2-3, with 8 bases fitting TRBD2. Germline assignment: CDR1 SQVTM and CDR2 ANQGSEA. CDR3 length: 13 amino acids. Unmatched junction bases numbered 4, after V lost 5 bases and J lost 3 bases. The CDR3 DNA is TGCAGCGTTTCGGGAGGGATGACAGATACGCAGTATTTT. Translating gives CSVSGGMTDTQYF.

The chain employs TRBV6-6 and TRBJ2-5, with TRBD2 as a possible D gene (6 bases). Trimming took off 5 bases at V and 1 base at J, with 8 bases between the two ends. The germline CDR1 and CDR2 sequences are MNHNY and SVGAGI (reference sequence). The CDR3 contains 13 residues. The CDR3 here is CASSLGLQETQYF. In nucleotides, the CDR3 is TGTGCCAGCAGTCTGGGACTCCAAGAGACCCAGTACTTC.